These 29 T cell receptor beta chains were all obtained from the same sample, sequenced in a study of blood T cell repertoires in COVID-19. Only in-frame clones appear in the TCRdb table, and some are missing; sequencing was by immunoSEQ multiplex PCR. The sample lists about 58,000 clones; just under 90% were seen once. The specimen was peripheral blood. All receptors derive from a man in his 60s with acute or convalescent COVID-19.

This chain joins TRBV2 and TRBJ2-5, with 9 bases matching TRBD1. Trimming removed 5 bases from V and 4 bases from J; junction bases left unmatched: 8. This CDR3 is built from 15 residues. From germline, CDR1 is SNHLY and CDR2 FYNNEI. The CDR3 sequence: CASSPDRGQGETQYF. CDR3 sequence (DNA): TGTGCCAGCAGTCCGGACAGGGGCCAGGGAGAGACCCAGTACTTC. The entire variable domain, with the rest obtained from reference TRBV2 and TRBJ2-5, is as follows: EPEVTQTPSHQVTQMGQEVILRCVPISNHLYFYWYRQILGQKVEFLVSFYNNEISEKSEIFDDQFSVERPDGSNFTLKIRSTKLEDSAMYFCASSPDRGQGETQYFGPGTRLLVL.

The chain couples TRBV27 to TRBJ1-2; 11 positions match TRBD1. J lost 7 bases, V lost 4 bases, and 5 bases had no gene match. This CDR3 is 14 amino acids long. The germline V gene has CDR1 MNHEY and CDR2 SMNVEV (reference sequence). Here the CDR3 reads CASSSPGTGGGYTF. The CDR3 DNA reads as TGTGCCAGCAGTTCCCCCGGGACAGGGGGTGGCTACACCTTC.

This clone has more than one count but fewer than ten. The chain employs TRBV6-1 and TRBJ1-1; D is unclear. CDR1 is MNHNS and CDR2 is SASEGT in the germline V gene. Trimming shortened V by 1 base and J by 6 bases, and 9 bases separated the two germline ends. The CDR3 covers 13 residues. CDR3 in DNA: TGTGCCAGCAGTGAAGGGTCAACGGCTGAAGCTTTCTTT. It is translated as CASSEGSTAEAFF.

J is TRBJ2-5 and V is TRBV5-4, with 11 bases matching TRBD1. Germline V gene lookup returns CDR1 SGHNT and CDR2 YYREEE (reference sequence). After removal of 2 bases from V and 2 bases from J, the junction contained 5 bases not matched to a gene. CDR3 size: 16 residues. CDR3 sequence reads: CASSFWTGGLQETQYF. CDR3 sequence (DNA): TGTGCCAGCAGCTTTTGGACAGGGGGCTTACAAGAGACCCAGTACTTC.

The V and J genes are TRBV7-8 and TRBJ2-7; TRBD1 matches 10 bases. After removal of 5 bases from V and 4 bases from J, the junction contained 8 bases not matched to a gene. The CDR3 totals 15 residues. The V gene's germline CDR1 is SGHVS and CDR2 FQNEAQ. The CDR3 reads CASSLQTGGGYEQYF. As DNA, the CDR3 is TGTGCCAGCAGCCTCCAGACAGGGGGCGGGTACGAGCAGTACTTC.

This rearrangement joins TRBV28 to TRBJ1-1; tentative D call: TRBD1 (6 bases). The V end was cut by 10 bases, the J end by 1 base, with 13 bases between. The germline CDR1 and CDR2 sequences are MDHEN and SYDVKM. This CDR3 comprises 13 residues. The CDR3 reads CAILQGPNTEAFF. CDR3 coding DNA: TGTGCCATCTTACAGGGACCGAACACTGAAGCTTTCTTT. The full variable domain, completed using reference TRBV28 and TRBJ1-1, is DVKVTQSSRYLVKRTGEKVFLECVQDMDHENMFWYRQDPGLGLRLIYFSYDVKMKEKGDIPEGYSVSREKKERFSLILESASTNQTSMYLCAILQGPNTEAFFGQGTRLTVV.

This rearrangement joins TRBV19 to TRBJ2-1; perhaps TRBD1 as D (6 bases). Germline V gene data show CDR1 as LNHDA and CDR2 as SQIVND (reference sequence). The CDR3 length is 14 residues. Trimming removed 4 bases at V and 10 bases at J, with 17 bases between. The CDR3 reads CASSTRQASGEQFF. Here the CDR3 DNA reads TGTGCCAGTAGTACCCGACAGGCCTCGGGGGAGCAGTTCTTC.

The rearrangement uses TRBV18 and TRBJ2-7; TRBD2 matches at 9 bases. This CDR3 region has 16 residues. The germline gives CDR1 KGHSH, CDR2 LQKENI. The CDR3 DNA is TGTCCCCCCCCACCACCGCGGGGGGGGGCCGGCGGCGAGCAGTACTTC. This sequence encodes CPPPPPRGGAGGEQYF.

The gene calls are TRBV6-5 and TRBJ1-5; 10 bases are shared with TRBD1. Germline assignment: CDR1 MNHEY and CDR2 SVGAGI. After removal of 0 bases from V and 11 bases from J, the junction contained 1 base not matched to a gene. CDR3 length: 13 amino acids. CDR3 DNA sequence: TGTGCCAGCAGTTACTCCGGGACAGGGGCCCAGCATTTT. This gives the protein CASSYSGTGAQHF.

This rearrangement joins TRBV5-4 to TRBJ2-5; no clear D. Germline V CDR1 and CDR2: SGHNT, YYREEE (reference sequence). V shed 0 bases and J shed 4 bases, with 7 bases lying between them. This CDR3 is built from 13 residues. The CDR3 DNA reads as TGTGCCAGCAGCTTGGAATCTAGAGAGACCCAGTACTTC. The encoded protein is CASSLESRETQYF.

The V call is TRBV5-1, the J call TRBJ1-1; the D gene is possibly TRBD1 (6 bases). Germline loops: CDR1 SGHRS, CDR2 YFSETQ. The V end lost 1 base, the J end lost 0 bases, and 10 bases lay between the germline ends. The CDR3 contains 15 residues. DNA for the CDR3: TGCGCCAGCAGCTTGAGCGGGGGCATGAACACTGAAGCTTTCTTT. This encodes CASSLSGGMNTEAFF.

V usage is TRBV19 and J usage is TRBJ1-2; 8 nucleotides agree with TRBD1. The V gene end was trimmed by 7 bases and the J gene end by 6 bases; junction bases not matched to a gene: 10. The CDR3 totals 14 residues. Germline CDR1 LNHDA, CDR2 SQIVND (reference sequence). DNA for the CDR3: TGTGCCAGTACCAAGGACAGGGCGGGGAATGGCTACACCTTC. Its protein product is CASTKDRAGNGYTF.

This chain links TRBV7-2 with TRBJ1-6; D not certain. The CDR3 has 16 residues. Trimming stripped 1 base from V and 0 bases from J, with 7 bases between. Looked up from germline, CDR1 is SGHTA and CDR2 is FQGNSA. This chain's CDR3 is CASSLVGSSYNSPLHF. The CDR3 DNA follows: TGTGCCAGCAGCTTAGTAGGGAGCTCCTATAATTCACCCCTCCACTTT.

CDR3: CASIPGQGYGNTIYF. For the CDR3, the DNA is TGCGCCAGCATCCCGGGACAGGGGTATGGAAACACCATATATTTT. V is TRBV10-2 and J is TRBJ1-3, with 10 bases identical to TRBD1. After removal of 7 bases from V and 3 bases from J, the junction contained 6 bases not matched to a gene. Germline V gives CDR1 WSHSY, CDR2 SAAADI. The CDR3 runs to 15 residues.

This chain joins TRBV9 and TRBJ1-1, with 12 bases that match TRBD1. The junction had 6 bases not matched to a gene; V was cut back by 0 bases and J by 0 bases. There are 18 residues in the CDR3. Per germline, CDR1 SGDLS and CDR2 YYNGEE. This chain's CDR3 is CASSVEGTGGSMNTEAFF. CDR3 sequence (DNA): TGTGCCAGCAGCGTAGAGGGGACAGGGGGCTCCATGAACACTGAAGCTTTCTTT.

This CDR3 reads CASSYSGQNQPQHF. CDR3 in DNA: TGTGCCAGCAGTTATTCAGGACAGAATCAGCCCCAGCATTTT. V is TRBV6-5 and J is TRBJ1-5; tentative D call: TRBD1 (6 bases). The CDR3 consists of 14 residues. Deletions cut 3 bases from V and 4 bases from J, with 10 bases between. Germline assignment: CDR1 MNHEY and CDR2 SVGAGI.

The chain carries TRBV9 and TRBJ2-1; TRBD2 agrees at 7 bases. Germline V gene sequence: CDR1 SGDLS, CDR2 YYNGEE. This CDR3 is 16 amino acids long. V lost 3 bases and J lost 0; bases outside the gene matches: 6. The CDR3 is CASSGTSVSSYNEQFF. In DNA, the CDR3 is TGTGCCAGCAGCGGAACTAGCGTTAGCTCCTACAATGAGCAGTTCTTC.

V gene TRBV14 combines with J gene TRBJ2-5; D remains unclear. V was pared by 4 bases and J by 3 bases, with 15 bases between. Germline V gene lookup returns CDR1 SGHDN and CDR2 FVKESK. The CDR3 sequence is 15 residues long. CDR3 in amino acids: CASSLGQLVEETQYF. CDR3 bases: TGTGCCAGCAGCCTGGGCCAGCTTGTCGAAGAGACCCAGTACTTC.

The gene calls are TRBV30 and TRBJ1-3; D perhaps matches TRBD1 (5 bases). V was trimmed by 1 base and J by 1 base, leaving 8 bases between them. This CDR3 is built from 14 residues. CDR1 and CDR2 from the germline V gene are GTSNPN and SVGIG (reference sequence). CDR3 amino acids: CAWSERGSGNTIYF. The CDR3 DNA reads TGTGCCTGGAGTGAAAGGGGATCTGGAAACACCATATATTTT. The whole variable domain, remainder taken from reference TRBV30 and TRBJ1-3, is SQTIHQWPATLVQPVGSPLSLECTVEGTSNPNLYWYRQAAGRGLQLLFYSVGIGQISSEVPQNLSASRPQDRQFILSSKKLLLSDSGFYLCAWSERGSGNTIYFGEGSWLTVV.

The chain couples TRBV25-1 to TRBJ1-1, with D unresolved. V lost 3 bases and J 6 bases, leaving 11 bases between the germline ends. The CDR3 sequence is 13 residues long. Germline loops: CDR1 MGHDK, CDR2 SYGVNS. The CDR3 DNA sequence: TGTGCCAGCAGTGATAGAGGGATTCCTGAAGCTTTCTTT. Its protein is CASSDRGIPEAFF.

This clone appeared a single time. This chain uses TRBV6-2 or TRBV6-3 with TRBJ1-6; no clear D. The CDR3 runs to 13 residues. CDR1 is MNHEY, CDR2 SVGEGT, per germline. Trimming removed 6 bases at V and 7 bases at J, with 10 bases between. CDR3 amino acids: CASSPPANSPLHF. The CDR3 nucleotides are TGTGCCAGCAGCCCCCCAGCGAATTCACCCCTCCACTTT.

The chain has TRBV5-1 and TRBJ1-6; D unresolved. Germline-derived CDR1 and CDR2 are SGHRS and YFSETQ. CDR3 length equals 14 residues. V was pared by 0 bases and J by 7 bases, with 8 bases between. The chain's CDR3 is CASSLEAGNSPLHF. In DNA form, the CDR3 reads TGCGCCAGCAGCTTGGAGGCGGGAAATTCACCCCTCCACTTT.

V is TRBV28 and J is TRBJ2-1, with 8 bases identical to TRBD2. Per the germline V gene, CDR1 is MDHEN and CDR2 is SYDVKM. Unmatched junction bases numbered 4, after V lost 5 bases and J lost 4 bases. The CDR3 is 14 residues long. The CDR3 is CASSALAEYNEQFF. In DNA, the CDR3 is TGTGCCAGCAGTGCACTAGCGGAATACAATGAGCAGTTCTTC.

The V and J genes are TRBV7-2 and TRBJ2-7, with 9 bases identical to TRBD2. The CDR3 is made up of 16 amino acids. Germline trimming cut 1 base from V and 2 bases from J; bases unmatched to any gene: 6. In germline, CDR1 is SGHTA, CDR2 FQGNSA. CDR3 region: CASSLDSGGTPYEQYF. Written as DNA, the CDR3 is TGTGCCAGCAGCTTAGATAGCGGGGGAACCCCCTACGAGCAGTACTTC.

The chain carries TRBV6-4 and TRBJ2-7, with D unresolved. Germline V gene data show CDR1 as MRHNA and CDR2 as SNTAGT. CDR3 size: 15 residues. V lost 5 bases and J lost 6, with 20 bases in between. In DNA, the CDR3 is TGTGCCAGCAGTCCTGAAAACATGGGCCTTGGCGAGCAGTACTTC. It encodes CASSPENMGLGEQYF.

This clone was seen only once. This chain links TRBV19 with TRBJ1-1; 8 bases are shared with TRBD1. V was clipped by 10 bases and J by 0 bases; unmatched bases: 7. The germline CDR1 and CDR2 sequences are LNHDA and SQIVND (reference sequence). The CDR3 loop spans 14 amino acids. The CDR3 loop is CATGTGEMNTEAFF. The CDR3 nucleotides read TGTGCCACAGGGACAGGCGAAATGAACACTGAAGCTTTCTTT.

V usage is TRBV28 and J usage is TRBJ1-1; possibly TRBD1 for D (6 bases). Per germline, CDR1 MDHEN and CDR2 SYDVKM. Trimming stripped 5 bases from V and 0 bases from J, with 22 bases between. This CDR3 contains 18 residues. CDR3: CASSPPQGRRSVNTEAFF. The CDR3 nucleotides read TGTGCCAGCAGTCCCCCACAGGGAAGGAGATCCGTGAACACTGAAGCTTTCTTT.

This clone was seen just once. The V gene is TRBV24-1, the J gene TRBJ2-2, with D perhaps matching TRBD2 (5 bases). CDR3 length: 14 amino acids. V lost 4 bases to trimming and J lost 0 bases, with 5 bases between them. Per germline, CDR1 KGHDR and CDR2 SFDVKD. CDR3 DNA sequence: TGTGCCACCAGTGAGGACTCGAACACCGGGGAGCTGTTTTTT. Translating it yields CATSEDSNTGELFF.

This rearrangement joins TRBV6-5 to TRBJ1-4; tentative D call: TRBD1 (6 bases). The CDR3 loop spans 15 amino acids. Germline lookup yields CDR1 MNHEY and CDR2 SVGAGI. V gave up 5 bases and J gave up 8 bases, with 18 bases separating them. CDR3 coding DNA: TGTGCCAGCAGTCCTCGGGGGGGGGCGAGGGAAAAACTGTTTTTT. Protein sequence: CASSPRGGAREKLFF.